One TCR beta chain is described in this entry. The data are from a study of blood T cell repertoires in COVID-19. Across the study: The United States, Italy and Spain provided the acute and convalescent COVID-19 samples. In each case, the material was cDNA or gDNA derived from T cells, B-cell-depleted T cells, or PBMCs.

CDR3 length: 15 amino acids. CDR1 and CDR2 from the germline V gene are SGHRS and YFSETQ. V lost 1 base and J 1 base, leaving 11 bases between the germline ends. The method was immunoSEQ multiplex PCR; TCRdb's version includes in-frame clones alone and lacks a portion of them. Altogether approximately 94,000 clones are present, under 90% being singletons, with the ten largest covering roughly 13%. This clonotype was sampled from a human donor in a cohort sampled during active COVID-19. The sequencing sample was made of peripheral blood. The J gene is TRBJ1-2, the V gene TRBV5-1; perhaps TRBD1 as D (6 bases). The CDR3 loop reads CASSLFGGDNYGYTF. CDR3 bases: TGCGCCAGCAGCTTGTTTGGGGGCGATAACTATGGCTACACCTTC.